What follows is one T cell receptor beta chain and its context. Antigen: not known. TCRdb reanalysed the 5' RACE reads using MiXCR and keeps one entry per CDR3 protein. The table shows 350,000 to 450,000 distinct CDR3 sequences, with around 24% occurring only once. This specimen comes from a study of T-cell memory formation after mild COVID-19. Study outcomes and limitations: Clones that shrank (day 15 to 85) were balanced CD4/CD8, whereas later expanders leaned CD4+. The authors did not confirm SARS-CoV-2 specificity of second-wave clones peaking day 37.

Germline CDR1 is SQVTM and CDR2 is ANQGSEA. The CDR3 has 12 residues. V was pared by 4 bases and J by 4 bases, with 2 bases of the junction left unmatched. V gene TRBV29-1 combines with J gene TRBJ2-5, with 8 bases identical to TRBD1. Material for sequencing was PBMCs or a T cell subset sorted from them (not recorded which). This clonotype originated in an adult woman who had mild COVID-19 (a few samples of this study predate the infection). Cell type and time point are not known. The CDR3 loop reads CSVAGGTETQYF. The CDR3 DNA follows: TGCAGCGTTGCAGGGGGCACAGAGACCCAGTACTTC.